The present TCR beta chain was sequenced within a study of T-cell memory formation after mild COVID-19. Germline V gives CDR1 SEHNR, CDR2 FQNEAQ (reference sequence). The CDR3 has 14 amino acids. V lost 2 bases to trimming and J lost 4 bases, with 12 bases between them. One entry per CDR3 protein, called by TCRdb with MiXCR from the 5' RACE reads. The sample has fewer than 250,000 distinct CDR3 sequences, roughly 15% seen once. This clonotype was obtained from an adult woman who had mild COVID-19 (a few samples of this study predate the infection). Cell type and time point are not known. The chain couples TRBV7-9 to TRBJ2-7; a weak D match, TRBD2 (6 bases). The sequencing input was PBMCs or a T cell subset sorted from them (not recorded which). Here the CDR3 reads CASSLQGAGYEQYF. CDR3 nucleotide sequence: TGTGCCAGCAGCTTACAAGGGGCGGGATACGAGCAGTACTTC. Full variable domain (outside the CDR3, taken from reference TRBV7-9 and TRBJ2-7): DTGVSQNPRHKITKRGQNVTFRCDPISEHNRLYWYRQTLGQGPEFLTYFQNEAQLEKSRLLSDRFSAERPKGSFSTLEIQRTEQGDSAMYLCASSLQGAGYEQYFGPGTRLTVT.